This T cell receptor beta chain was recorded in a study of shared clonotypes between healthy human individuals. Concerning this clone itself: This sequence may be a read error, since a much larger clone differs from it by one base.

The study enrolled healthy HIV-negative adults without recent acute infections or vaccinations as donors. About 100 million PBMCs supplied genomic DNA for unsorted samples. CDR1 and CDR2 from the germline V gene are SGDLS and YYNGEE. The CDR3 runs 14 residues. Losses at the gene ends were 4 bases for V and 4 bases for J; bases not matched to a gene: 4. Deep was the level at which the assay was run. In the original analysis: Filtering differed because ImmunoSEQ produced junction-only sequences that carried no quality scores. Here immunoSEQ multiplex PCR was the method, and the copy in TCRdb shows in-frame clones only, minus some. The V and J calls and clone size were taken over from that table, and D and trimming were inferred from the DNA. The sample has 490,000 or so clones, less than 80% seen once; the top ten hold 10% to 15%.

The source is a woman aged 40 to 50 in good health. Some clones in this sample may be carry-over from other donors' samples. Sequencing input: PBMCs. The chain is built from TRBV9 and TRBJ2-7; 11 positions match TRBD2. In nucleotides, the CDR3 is TGTGCCAGCAGCCCCCGGACTAGCGGGTACGAGCAGTACTTC. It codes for CASSPRTSGYEQYF.